Shown below are 14 T cell receptor beta chains from a single sample sequenced in a study of technical replicates of blood from several donors. Libraries were prepared by immunoSEQ multiplex PCR; TCRdb keeps only in-frame clonotypes and omits some of them. This sample has approximately 79,000 clones; around 97% occur once, and the top ten carry around 0.3%. Specimen: T cells isolated from PBMCs. Source of these receptors: a human donor in good health.

V gene TRBV10-1 combines with J gene TRBJ2-2; 11 nucleotides align to TRBD1. CDR1 is WNHNN and CDR2 is SYGVQD in the germline V gene (reference sequence). The V segment lost 6 bases and the J segment 3 bases; nucleotides outside the gene matches: 3. This CDR3 spans 15 amino acids. The CDR3 sequence: CASSGDRGDTGELFF. CDR3 nucleotide sequence: TGCGCCAGCAGCGGGGACAGGGGGGACACCGGGGAGCTGTTTTTT.

The gene calls are TRBV19 and TRBJ1-5; D uncertain. Germline V gene data show CDR1 as LNHDA and CDR2 as SQIVND (reference sequence). There are 14 residues in the CDR3. V shed 4 bases and J shed 2 bases, with 9 bases lying between them. The CDR3 region is CASSTPVGNQPQHF. DNA for the CDR3: TGTGCCAGTAGTACCCCGGTTGGCAATCAGCCCCAGCATTTT.

The chain combines TRBV11-3 with TRBJ2-1; TRBD2 matches 9 bases. J lost 5 bases, V lost 2 bases, and 4 bases had no gene match. Germline V CDR1 and CDR2: SGHNT, YENEEA. The CDR3 is 15 residues long. DNA for the CDR3: TGTGCCAGCAGCTTAACTAGCGGGTGGGACAATGAGCAGTTCTTC. This translates into CASSLTSGWDNEQFF.

This clone was seen just once. The rearrangement links TRBV30 to TRBJ2-4; D is ambiguous. The CDR3 length is 11 residues. V dropped 2 bases and J dropped 13 bases, with 12 bases sitting between them. Germline V gives CDR1 GTSNPN, CDR2 SVGIG (reference sequence). Written as DNA, the CDR3 is TGTGCCTGGAGTCTTCGTACTGAGCAGTACTTC. Translating gives CAWSLRTEQYF.

The chain carries TRBV28 and TRBJ2-1; 8 bases line up with TRBD2. The CDR3 runs to 15 residues. The germline V gene encodes CDR1 MDHEN and CDR2 SYDVKM. Losses at the gene ends were 6 bases for V and 4 bases for J; bases not matched to a gene: 8. CDR3 amino acids: CASREPGLEYNEQFF. For the CDR3, the DNA is TGTGCCAGCAGGGAACCGGGACTAGAATACAATGAGCAGTTCTTC.

The genes are TRBV19 and TRBJ1-3, with D perhaps TRBD1 (6 bases). The CDR3 covers 16 residues. Trimming took 2 bases from V and 4 from J, leaving 15 bases between them. Germline V gene sequence: CDR1 LNHDA, CDR2 SQIVND (reference sequence). CDR3: CASSISGRGSGNTIYF. For the CDR3, the DNA is TGTGCCAGTAGTATAAGTGGCAGGGGCTCGGGAAACACCATATATTTT. Based on the CDR3 plus reference TRBV19 and TRBJ1-3, the full variable domain is DGGITQSPKYLFRKEGQNVTLSCEQNLNHDAMYWYRQDPGQGLRLIYYSQIVNDFQKGDIAEGYSVSREKKESFPLTVTSAQKNPTAFYLCASSISGRGSGNTIYFGEGSWLTVV.

The V and J genes are TRBV6-5 and TRBJ2-2; unclear D gene. Germline V gene data show CDR1 as MNHEY and CDR2 as SVGAGI. Trimming stripped 2 bases from V and 5 bases from J, with 9 bases between. The length of the CDR3 is 14 residues. CDR3 nucleotides: TGTGCCAGCAGTTACACGCACGGGACCGGGGAGCTGTTTTTT. Protein sequence: CASSYTHGTGELFF.

This sequence joins TRBV7-9 and TRBJ1-3, with D unclear. V gave up 4 bases and J gave up 0 bases, with 16 bases separating them. This CDR3 region has 17 residues. Germline V lookup: CDR1 SEHNR, CDR2 FQNEAQ (reference sequence). CDR3 protein: CASSWSGLVASGNTIYF. The CDR3, as DNA: TGTGCCAGCAGCTGGTCCGGCCTCGTAGCCTCTGGAAACACCATATATTTT.

The CDR3 bases are TGTGCCAGCAGCTCCATCGATAGGATACAGGGCTACGAGCAGTACTTC. Residues: CASSSIDRIQGYEQYF. V gene TRBV11-3 combines with J gene TRBJ2-7, with D possibly TRBD1 on 6 matching bases. This CDR3 is built from 16 residues. From germline, CDR1 is SGHNT and CDR2 YENEEA. V lost 4 bases, J lost 3 bases, and 19 bases lay in between.

The rearrangement links TRBV7-6 to TRBJ2-5; 7 bases match TRBD2. In germline, CDR1 is SGHVS, CDR2 FNYEAQ. The CDR3 extends over 17 amino acids. The V gene end was trimmed by 0 bases and the J gene end by 1 base; junction bases not matched to a gene: 8. Here the CDR3 DNA reads TGTGCCAGCAGCTTAGCCCCTTTCGGGGGGTTCCAAGAGACCCAGTACTTC. This encodes CASSLAPFGGFQETQYF.

J is TRBJ2-1 and V is TRBV29-1; 7 nucleotides line up with TRBD1. With 7 bases clipped from V and 5 bases from J, the junction kept 2 bases outside the gene matches. Germline assignment: CDR1 SQVTM and CDR2 ANQGSEA. The CDR3 is 11 residues long. CDR3 coding DNA: TGCAGCGCCACAGGGGACAATGAGCAGTTCTTC. Translated, it gives CSATGDNEQFF.

This sequence joins TRBV5-8 and TRBJ2-7; a weak D match, TRBD2 (6 bases). This CDR3 spans 14 amino acids. Germline loops: CDR1 SGHTS, CDR2 YDEGEE. The V end was cut by 2 bases, the J end by 5 bases, with 14 bases between. The CDR3 nucleotides are TGTGCCAGCAGCTTTTTCCGGGAGTTGGACGAGCAGTACTTC. As protein: CASSFFRELDEQYF.

V and J are TRBV7-3 and TRBJ2-6; D is perhaps TRBD1 (6 bases). The germline gives CDR1 SGHTA, CDR2 FQGTGA. CDR3 length: 16 residues. The V and J ends lost 8 bases and 0 bases respectively, with 14 bases between them. CDR3 amino acids: CASVAGVPSGANVLTF. In nucleotides, the CDR3 is TGTGCCAGCGTCGCAGGGGTCCCCTCTGGGGCCAACGTCCTGACTTTC. Looking up the rest from reference TRBV7-3 and TRBJ2-6 gives the full variable domain: GAGVSQTPSNKVTEKGKYVELRCDPISGHTALYWYRQSLGQGPEFLIYFQGTGAADDSGLPNDRFFAVRPEGSVSTLKIQRTERGDSAVYLCASVAGVPSGANVLTFGAGSRLTVL.

J is TRBJ2-1 and V is TRBV18; tentative D call: TRBD1 (7 bases). With 9 bases removed from V and 7 bases from J, the gap between germline ends came to 22 bases. The CDR3 totals 15 residues. The germline CDR1 and CDR2 sequences are KGHSH and LQKENI. In nucleotides, the CDR3 is TGTGCCAGTTCCCCCCAGGGGGGTGCGTTAAATGAGCAGTTCTTC. Amino acids: CASSPQGGALNEQFF.